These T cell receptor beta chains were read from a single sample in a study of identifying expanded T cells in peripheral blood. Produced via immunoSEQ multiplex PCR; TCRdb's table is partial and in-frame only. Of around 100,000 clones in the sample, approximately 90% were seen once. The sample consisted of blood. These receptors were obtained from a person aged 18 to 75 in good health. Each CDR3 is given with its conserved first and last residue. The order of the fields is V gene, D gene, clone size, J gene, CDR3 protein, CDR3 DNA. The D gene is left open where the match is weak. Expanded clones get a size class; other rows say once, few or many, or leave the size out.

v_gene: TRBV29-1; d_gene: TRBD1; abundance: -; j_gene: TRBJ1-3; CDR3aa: CSVGGDRVGNTIYF; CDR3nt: TGCAGCGTTGGGGGGGACAGGGTAGGAAACACCATATATTTT
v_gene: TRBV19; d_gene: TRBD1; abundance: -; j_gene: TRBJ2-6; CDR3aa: CASRDRAGANVLTF; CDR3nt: TGTGCCAGTAGGGACAGGGCTGGGGCCAACGTCCTGACTTTC
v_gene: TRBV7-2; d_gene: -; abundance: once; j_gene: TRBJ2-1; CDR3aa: CASSLWGTKEQFF; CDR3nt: TGTGCCAGCAGCTTATGGGGGACGAAAGAGCAGTTCTTC
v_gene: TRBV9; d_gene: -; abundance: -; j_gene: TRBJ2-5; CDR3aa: CASSVGRSMGETQYF; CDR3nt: TGTGCCAGCAGCGTAGGGAGGTCTATGGGAGAGACCCAGTACTTC
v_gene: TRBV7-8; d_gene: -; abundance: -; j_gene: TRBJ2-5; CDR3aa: CASSLGGALETQYF; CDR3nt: TGTGCCAGCAGCTTGGGGGGTGCCCTAGAGACCCAGTACTTC
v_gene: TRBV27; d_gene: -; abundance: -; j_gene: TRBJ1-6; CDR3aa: CASSLSWGEGTPLHF; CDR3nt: TGTGCCAGCAGTTTATCGTGGGGGGAGGGGACACCCCTCCACTTT
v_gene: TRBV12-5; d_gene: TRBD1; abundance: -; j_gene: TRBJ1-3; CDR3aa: CASGSSDRGAGNTIYF; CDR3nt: TGTGCTAGTGGTTCGTCCGACAGGGGGGCTGGAAACACCATATATTTT
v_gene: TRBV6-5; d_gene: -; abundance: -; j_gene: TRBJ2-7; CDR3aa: CASSYSRANEQYF; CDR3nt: TGTGCCAGCAGTTACTCTAGGGCGAACGAGCAGTACTTC
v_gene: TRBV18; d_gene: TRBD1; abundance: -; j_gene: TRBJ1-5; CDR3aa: CASSPFDRAYQPQHF; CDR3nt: TGTGCCAGCTCACCATTTGACAGGGCTTATCAGCCCCAGCATTTT
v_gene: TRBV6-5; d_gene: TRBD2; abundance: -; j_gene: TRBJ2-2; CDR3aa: CASSSLGGGRGGELFF; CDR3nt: TGTGCCAGCAGTTCCCTTGGCGGGGGGAGAGGCGGGGAGCTGTTTTTT
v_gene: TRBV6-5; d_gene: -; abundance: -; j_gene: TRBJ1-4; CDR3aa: CASGPVRGEKLFF; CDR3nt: TGTGCCAGTGGGCCCGTTCGGGGTGAAAAACTGTTTTTT
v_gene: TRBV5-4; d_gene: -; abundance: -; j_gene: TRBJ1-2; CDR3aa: CASSPGGPGYTF; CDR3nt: TGTGCCAGCAGCCCGGGGGGTCCTGGCTACACCTTC
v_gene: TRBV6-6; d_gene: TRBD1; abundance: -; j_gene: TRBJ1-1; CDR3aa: CASSYPGGMNTEAFF; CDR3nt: TGTGCCAGCAGTTACCCAGGGGGCATGAACACTGAAGCTTTCTTT
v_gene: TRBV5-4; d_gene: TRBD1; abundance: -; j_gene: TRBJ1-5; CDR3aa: CASSRGQGKDQPQHF; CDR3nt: TGTGCCAGCAGCCGGGGACAGGGTAAGGATCAGCCCCAGCATTTT
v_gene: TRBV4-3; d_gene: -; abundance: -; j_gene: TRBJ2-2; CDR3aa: CASSQVGRGTGELFF; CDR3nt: TGCGCCAGCAGCCAAGTGGGCAGGGGCACCGGGGAGCTGTTTTTT
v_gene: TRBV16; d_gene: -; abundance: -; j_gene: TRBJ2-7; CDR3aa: CASSQPPTYEQYF; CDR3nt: TGTGCCAGCAGCCAACCACCTACCTACGAGCAGTACTTC
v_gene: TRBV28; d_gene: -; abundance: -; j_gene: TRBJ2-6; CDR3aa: CASSLPAAGANVLTF; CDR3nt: TGTGCCAGCAGTTTACCCGCTGCCGGGGCCAACGTCCTGACTTTC
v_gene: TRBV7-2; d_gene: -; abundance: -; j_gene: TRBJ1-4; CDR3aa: CASSLESGTQRMKKLFF; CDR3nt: TGTGCCAGCAGCTTAGAAAGCGGGACCCAGAGGATGAAAAAACTGTTTTTT
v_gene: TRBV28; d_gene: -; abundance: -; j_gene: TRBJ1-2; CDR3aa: CASNLMAGPNYGYTF; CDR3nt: TGTGCCAGCAACCTTATGGCAGGGCCTAACTATGGCTACACCTTC
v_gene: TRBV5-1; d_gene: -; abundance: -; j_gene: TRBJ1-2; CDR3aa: CATQPGPRGYGYTF; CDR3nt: TGCGCCACTCAACCGGGACCACGAGGCTATGGCTACACCTTC
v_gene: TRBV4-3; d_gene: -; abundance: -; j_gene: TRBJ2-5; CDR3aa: CASSQAGQSGETQYF; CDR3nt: TGCGCCAGCAGCCAAGCGGGCCAGAGTGGGGAGACCCAGTACTTC
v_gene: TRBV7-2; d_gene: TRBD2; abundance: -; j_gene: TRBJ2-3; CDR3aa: CASSSPRGTSGGTDTQYF; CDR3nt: TGTGCCAGCAGCTCCCCCCGGGGGACTAGCGGGGGGACAGATACGCAGTATTTT
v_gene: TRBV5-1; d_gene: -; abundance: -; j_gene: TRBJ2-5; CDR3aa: CASSLNGVPQETQYF; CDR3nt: TGCGCCAGCAGCTTGAACGGAGTGCCCCAAGAGACCCAGTACTTC
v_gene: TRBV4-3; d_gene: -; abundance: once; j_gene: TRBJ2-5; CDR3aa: CASSQDALKTQYF; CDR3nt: TGCGCCAGCAGCCAAGATGCATTAAAGACCCAGTACTTC
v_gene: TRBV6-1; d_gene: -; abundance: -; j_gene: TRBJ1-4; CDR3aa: CASSAPGMGSNEKLFF; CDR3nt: TGTGCCAGCAGTGCTCCAGGGATGGGGAGTAATGAAAAACTGTTTTTT
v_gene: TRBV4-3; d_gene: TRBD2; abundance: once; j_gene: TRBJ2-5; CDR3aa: CASSQGTSGGETQYF; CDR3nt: TGCGCCAGCAGCCAAGGTACTAGCGGAGGAGAGACCCAGTACTTC
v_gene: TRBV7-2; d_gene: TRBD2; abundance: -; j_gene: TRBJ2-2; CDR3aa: CASSSLGLAGSNTGELFF; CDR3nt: TGTGCCAGCAGCTCTTTGGGACTAGCGGGATCGAACACCGGGGAGCTGTTTTTT
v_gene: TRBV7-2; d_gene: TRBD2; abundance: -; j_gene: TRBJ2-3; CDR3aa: CASSFTSGGVGRRDTQYF; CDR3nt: TGTGCCAGCAGCTTTACTAGCGGGGGGGTTGGAAGGCGGGATACGCAGTATTTT
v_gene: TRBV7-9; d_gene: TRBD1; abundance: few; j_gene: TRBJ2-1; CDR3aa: CASRIGQGAGEQFF; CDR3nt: TGTGCCAGCAGAATAGGGCAGGGGGCGGGTGAGCAGTTCTTC
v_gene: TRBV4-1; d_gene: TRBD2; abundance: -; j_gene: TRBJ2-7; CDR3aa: CASSQEWLAGTYEQYF; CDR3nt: TGCGCCAGCAGCCAAGAATGGCTAGCGGGGACCTACGAGCAGTACTTC
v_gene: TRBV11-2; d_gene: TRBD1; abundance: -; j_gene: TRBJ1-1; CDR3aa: CASSLHGQAVAFF; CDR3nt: TGTGCCAGCAGCCTCCATGGACAGGCGGTGGCTTTCTTT
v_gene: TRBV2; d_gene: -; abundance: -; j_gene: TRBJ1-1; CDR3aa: CASRKQGVNTEAFF; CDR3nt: TGTGCCAGCAGGAAACAGGGCGTGAACACTGAAGCTTTCTTT
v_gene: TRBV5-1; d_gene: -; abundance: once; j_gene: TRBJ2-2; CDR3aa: CASSFLLLTSQPNTGELFF; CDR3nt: TGCGCCAGCAGCTTCCTCCTCCTCACTAGCCAACCGAACACCGGGGAGCTGTTTTTT
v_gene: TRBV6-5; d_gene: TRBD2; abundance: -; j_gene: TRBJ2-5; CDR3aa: CASTPSGLAQETQYF; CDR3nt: TGTGCCAGCACCCCGTCCGGACTAGCGCAAGAGACCCAGTACTTC
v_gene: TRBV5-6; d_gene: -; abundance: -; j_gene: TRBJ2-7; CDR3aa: CASSQSESGQHYEQYF; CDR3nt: TGTGCCAGCAGCCAAAGCGAATCCGGACAGCACTACGAGCAGTACTTC